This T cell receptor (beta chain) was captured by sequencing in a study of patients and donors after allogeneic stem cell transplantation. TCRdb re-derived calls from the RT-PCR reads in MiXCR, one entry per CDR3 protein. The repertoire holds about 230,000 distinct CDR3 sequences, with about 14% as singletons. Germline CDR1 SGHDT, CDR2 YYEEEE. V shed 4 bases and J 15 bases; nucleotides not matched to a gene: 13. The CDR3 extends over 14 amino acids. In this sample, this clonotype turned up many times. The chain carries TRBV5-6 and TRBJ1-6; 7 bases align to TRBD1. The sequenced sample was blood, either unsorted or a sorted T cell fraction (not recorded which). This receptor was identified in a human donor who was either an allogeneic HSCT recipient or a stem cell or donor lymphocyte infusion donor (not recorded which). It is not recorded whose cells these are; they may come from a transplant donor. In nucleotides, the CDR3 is TGTGCCAGCAGCCGGACTGAACCTGACAGGGACCTCCACTTT. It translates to CASSRTEPDRDLHF. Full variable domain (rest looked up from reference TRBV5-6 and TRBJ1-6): DAGVTQSPTHLIKTRGQQVTLRCSPKSGHDTVSWYQQALGQGPQFIFQYYEEEERQRGNFPDRFSGHQFPNYSSELNVNALLLGDSALYLCASSRTEPDRDLHFGNGTRLTVT.